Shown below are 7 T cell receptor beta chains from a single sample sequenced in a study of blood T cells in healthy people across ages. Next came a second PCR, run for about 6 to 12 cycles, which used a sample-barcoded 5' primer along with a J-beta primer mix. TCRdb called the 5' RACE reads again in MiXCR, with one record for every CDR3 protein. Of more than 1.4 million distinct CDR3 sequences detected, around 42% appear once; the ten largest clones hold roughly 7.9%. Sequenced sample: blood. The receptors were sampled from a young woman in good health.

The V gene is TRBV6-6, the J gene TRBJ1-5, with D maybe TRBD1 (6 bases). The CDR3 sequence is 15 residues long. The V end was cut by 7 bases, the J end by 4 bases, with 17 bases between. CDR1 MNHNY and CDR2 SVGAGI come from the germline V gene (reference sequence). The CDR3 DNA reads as TGTGCCAGCACCCTCACCGCGGGGGCAAATCAGCCCCAGCATTTT. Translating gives CASTLTAGANQPQHF.

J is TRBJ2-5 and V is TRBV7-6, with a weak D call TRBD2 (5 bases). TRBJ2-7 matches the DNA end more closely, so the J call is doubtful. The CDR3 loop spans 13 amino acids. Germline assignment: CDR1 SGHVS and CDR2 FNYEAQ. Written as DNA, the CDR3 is TGTGCCAGCAGCTCCGCGGGTAACGTCGAGCAGTACTTC. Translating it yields CASSSAGNVEQYF.

In DNA form, the CDR3 reads TGCGCCAGCAGCTTGGGAGTCGGGCGGACTAGCACAGATACGCAGTATTTT. This encodes CASSLGVGRTSTDTQYF. The genes are TRBV5-1 and TRBJ2-3; D may be TRBD2 (5 bases). V lost 0 bases and J lost 0, with 14 bases in between. The germline CDR1 and CDR2 sequences are SGHRS and YFSETQ. CDR3 length: 17 residues.

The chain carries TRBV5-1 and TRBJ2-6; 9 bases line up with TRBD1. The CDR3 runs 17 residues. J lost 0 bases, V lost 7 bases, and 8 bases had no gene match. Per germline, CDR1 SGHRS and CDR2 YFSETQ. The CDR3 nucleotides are TGCGCCAGCGGTTCGGGACAGGGAACCTCTGGGGCCAACGTCCTGACTTTC. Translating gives CASGSGQGTSGANVLTF.

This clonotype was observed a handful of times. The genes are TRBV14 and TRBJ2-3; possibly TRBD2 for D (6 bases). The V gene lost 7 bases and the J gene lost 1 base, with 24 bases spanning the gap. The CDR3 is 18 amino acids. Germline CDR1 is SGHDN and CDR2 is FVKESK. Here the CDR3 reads CASTWSAEGRIRTDTQYF. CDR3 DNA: TGTGCCAGCACCTGGTCTGCGGAGGGTAGAATACGCACAGATACGCAGTATTTT.

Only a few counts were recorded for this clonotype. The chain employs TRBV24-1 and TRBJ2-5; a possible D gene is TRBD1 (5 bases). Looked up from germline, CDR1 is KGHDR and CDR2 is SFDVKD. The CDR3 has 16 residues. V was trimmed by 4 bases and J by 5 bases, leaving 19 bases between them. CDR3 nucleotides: TGTGCCACCAGTGAGGGTTTCGGACACCCGTGGGAGACCCAGTACTTC. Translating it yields CATSEGFGHPWETQYF.

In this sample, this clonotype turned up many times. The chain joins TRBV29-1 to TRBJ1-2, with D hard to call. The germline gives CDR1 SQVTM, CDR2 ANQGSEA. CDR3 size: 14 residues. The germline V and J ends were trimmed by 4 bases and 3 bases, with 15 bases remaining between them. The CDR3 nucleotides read TGCAGCGTTGGCCCGGGGAGCCCCGACTATGGCTACACCTTC. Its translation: CSVGPGSPDYGYTF.